One and the same sample provided the 6 T cell receptor beta chains below, sequenced in a study of T cell repertoires in cytomegalovirus infection. TCRdb passed the reads through MiXCR, listing each CDR3 protein once. The sample has 550,000 to 850,000 distinct CDR3 sequences; approximately 33% are singletons. Their antigen targets remain unknown. The sample in question was cultured PBMCs, obtained from culture after CMV antigen stimulation. The receptors shown here come from a human donor in good health (CMV status not recorded). Some clones in this sample may be carry-over from other donors' samples.

This clonotype was counted ten times or more. The chain joins TRBV7-6 to TRBJ1-1; D is possibly TRBD1 (6 bases). Germline values: CDR1 SGHVS, CDR2 FNYEAQ. Deletions cut 5 bases from V and 2 bases from J, with 9 bases between. The CDR3 sequence is 13 residues long. The CDR3: CASSQQGNTEAFF. CDR3 sequence (DNA): TGTGCCAGCAGCCAACAGGGAAACACTGAAGCTTTCTTT.

The V call is TRBV4-3, the J call TRBJ1-1; a weak D match, TRBD1 (5 bases). Germline CDR1 is LGHNA and CDR2 is YSLEER. Trimming cost V 3 bases and J 3 bases, with 8 bases left between them. CDR3 size: 13 residues. CDR3 loop: CASSHDSYTEAFF. DNA for the CDR3: TGCGCCAGCAGCCACGACAGCTACACTGAAGCTTTCTTT.

The V call is TRBV18, the J call TRBJ1-5; D not certain. The CDR3 totals 13 residues. In germline, CDR1 is KGHSH, CDR2 LQKENI. Trimming took 1 base from V and 4 from J, leaving 5 bases between them. The CDR3 here is CASSPQENQPQHF. CDR3 nucleotide sequence: TGTGCCAGCTCACCACAGGAAAATCAGCCCCAGCATTTT.

Many counts were recorded for this clonotype. The chain carries TRBV7-2 and TRBJ2-1; perhaps TRBD2 as D (6 bases). The CDR3 runs 14 residues. Germline CDR1 reads SGHTA; CDR2 reads FQGNSA. V lost 1 base and J lost 5, with 9 bases in between. Written as DNA, the CDR3 is TGTGCCAGCAGCTTAGTTTGGGGGGACAATGAGCAGTTCTTC. Protein sequence: CASSLVWGDNEQFF.

This clonotype was seen a few times. The chain recombines TRBV7-2 with TRBJ2-2; D call uncertain. There are 15 residues in the CDR3. Per the germline V gene, CDR1 is SGHTA and CDR2 is FQGNSA. Trimming cost V 4 bases and J 8 bases, with 17 bases left between them. The CDR3 bases are TGTGCCAGCAGCTCAAGATTCAACGGCGCGGGGGAGCTGTTTTTT. Protein product: CASSSRFNGAGELFF.

J is TRBJ2-3 and V is TRBV10-3; D is uncertain. Trimming removed 8 bases at V and 5 bases at J, with 8 bases between. Germline V gives CDR1 ENHRY, CDR2 SYGVKD. There are 11 residues in the CDR3. The CDR3 DNA is TGTGCCATCGGGTTTGGAGATACGCAGTATTTT. It translates to CAIGFGDTQYF.